This T cell receptor beta chain is drawn from a study of post-analysis software for immune sequencing data. Study-wide background: Patients with relapsing-remitting, secondary progressive and progressive-relapsing multiple sclerosis courses were all represented. Study observations and caveats: In patients, about five TRBV segments were more frequent than in controls, with TRBV5-6, TRBV5-1 and TRBV20-1 among them.

The authors incorporated unique molecular identifiers into the TCR beta cDNA libraries. TCRdb passed the PCR reads through MiXCR, listing each CDR3 protein once. There are hundreds of thousands of distinct CDR3 sequences in the sample; approximately 37% occur only once, and 7.6% lies in the top ten. This CDR3 has 15 amino acids. Trimming removed 4 bases from V and 7 bases from J; junction bases left unmatched: 9. Germline CDR1 LGHNA, CDR2 YSLEER. Regarding this clonotype: Its antigen is as yet unknown.

Sequencing was done on a sample of blood. The receptor was isolated from a girl aged 2-15 years with multiple sclerosis. The chain links TRBV4-3 to TRBJ2-3; 9 bases are shared with TRBD2. CDR3 in amino acids: CASSPRPSGDYTQYF. The CDR3 region has the DNA TGCGCCAGCAGCCCCCGCCCTAGCGGGGATTATACGCAGTATTTT.